Described below is a single TCR beta chain sequence and its context. Patients at the Seattle site were enrolled during active infection and followed longitudinally. In the source study's methods: Reference gene primer amplification in the assay estimated nucleated cell counts. The method was immunoSEQ multiplex PCR; TCRdb's version includes in-frame clones alone and lacks a portion of them. The V and J calls and the clone size are those of that table, but D and trimming were determined from the DNA. This sample yields 90,000 or so clones, of which around 85% are seen a single time; approximately 16% belongs to the top ten. This sample was taken from a study of blood T cell repertoires in COVID-19. Looking at the study overall: PBMCs, B-cell-depleted T cells, or T cells provided the cDNA or gDNA that made up the material.

Per the germline V gene, CDR1 is SGHDT and CDR2 is YYEEEE. The V segment lost 5 bases and the J segment 6 bases; nucleotides outside the gene matches: 10. The length of the CDR3 is 15 residues. The chain couples TRBV5-6 to TRBJ1-2, with 10 bases identical to TRBD1. The material sequenced was peripheral blood. This sequence originates from a woman aged 55-70 years with COVID-19, enrolled during active disease. The CDR3 sequence: CASRQTGGATNGYTF. CDR3 coding DNA: TGTGCCAGCAGACAGACAGGGGGCGCGACGAATGGCTACACCTTC. The full variable domain, rest sourced from reference TRBV5-6 and TRBJ1-2, is DAGVTQSPTHLIKTRGQQVTLRCSPKSGHDTVSWYQQALGQGPQFIFQYYEEEERQRGNFPDRFSGHQFPNYSSELNVNALLLGDSALYLCASRQTGGATNGYTFGSGTRLTVV.